The TCR beta chain described here comes from a study of human T cells and chemical hapten exposure. Study conclusions and caveats: Among expanded TCRs, significantly more large CDR3 similarity clusters formed than among controls.

As to time point: patch test 1, 2 weeks after DPC sensitization. Sample treatment: therapeutic diphenylcyclopropenone sensitization with weekly scalp DPC. Attachment of unique molecular identifiers to individual cDNA molecules was performed in the library. Original methodology: Samples held a median of around 100,000 TCRs, range 23,224–690,600. TCRdb used MiXCR to reprocess the RACE reads, holding one entry per CDR3 protein. TCRdb, rather than the study authors, made the V and J calls. The repertoire holds roughly 190,000 distinct CDR3 sequences, with about a fifth as singletons. To note about this clonotype: Its target is unknown.

The CDR3 has 13 residues. V trimming: 6 bases; J trimming: 5 bases; junction bases outside the gene matches: 5. CDR1 is KGHSH, CDR2 LQKENI, per germline. This chain uses TRBV18 with TRBJ1-1; TRBD1 agrees at 8 bases. This receptor was obtained from a woman between 50 and 59 years old with alopecia areata. Some clones in this sample may be carry-over from other donors' samples. Specimen: whole blood, collected in connection with sensitization to the hapten diphenylcyclopropenone (DPC). The CDR3: CASSPGGRTEAFF. CDR3 sequence (DNA): TGTGCCAGCTCCCCAGGGGGCCGGACTGAAGCTTTCTTT.